These T cell receptor beta chains were read from a single sample in a study of OX40 agonist ivuxolimab in advanced cancers. TCRdb keeps only in-frame clones here, not all; method: immunoSEQ multiplex PCR. Seen here are about 35,000 clones, around 74% observed once, and the top ten hold approximately 20%. The specimen comprised CD4+ or CD8+ T cells sorted from blood, sampled in a trial of the OX40 agonist ivuxolimab. The origin of the receptors is an adult with an advanced solid tumor such as melanoma, head and neck, liver or kidney cancer. Both conserved end residues are part of each CDR3. Each record gives: V gene, J gene, CDR3 length, clone size, D gene, CDR3 protein, CDR3 DNA. A D gene is named only where the DNA matches it firmly. Clone size appears in some rows only: once, few, many, or a class for an expanded clone.

>TRBV11-2|TRBJ2-7|15|.|.
CASSQAIAASYEQYF
TGTGCCAGCAGCCAGGCAATAGCGGCATCCTACGAGCAGTACTTC
>TRBV6-1|TRBJ1-6|14|.|.
CASSGRAYNSPLHF
TGTGCCAGCAGTGGCAGGGCCTATAATTCACCCCTCCACTTT
>TRBV19|TRBJ2-5|15|.|TRBD2
CASSTSGGARETQYF
TGTGCCAGTAGCACTAGCGGGGGGGCTCGCGAGACCCAGTACTTC
>TRBV30|TRBJ2-4|15|.|.
CAWSVPWGSRNIQYF
TGTGCCTGGAGTGTACCCTGGGGGTCGAGGAACATTCAGTACTTC
>TRBV27|TRBJ2-7|15|.|.
CASSPRGSLSYEQYF
TGTGCCAGCAGTCCCCGCGGGTCCCTCTCCTACGAGCAGTACTTC
>TRBV6-5|TRBJ1-1|13|.|TRBD1
CASSYLGGIEAFF
TGTGCCAGCAGTTACCTAGGGGGCATCGAAGCTTTCTTT
>TRBV7-9|TRBJ2-1|14|.|.
CASSRQQVRNEQFF
TGTGCCAGCAGCCGCCAACAGGTCAGAAATGAGCAGTTCTTC
>TRBV6-1|TRBJ2-4|12|.|.
CASSETADIQYF
TGTGCCAGCAGTGAAACGGCGGACATTCAGTACTTC
>TRBV11-2|TRBJ2-4|16|.|.
CASSLVVVAGDDIQYF
TGTGCCAGCAGCTTAGTCGTCGTGGCCGGGGACGACATTCAGTACTTC
>TRBV28|TRBJ1-3|15|few|.
CASSAPGDSGNTIYF
TGTGCCAGCAGTGCCCCAGGCGACTCTGGAAACACCATATATTTT
>TRBV19|TRBJ1-5|13|.|TRBD1
CASSDQGGQPQHF
TGTGCCAGTAGTGACCAGGGGGGGCAGCCCCAGCATTTT
>TRBV19|TRBJ1-4|14|.|.
CASSIQQVNGKLFF
TGTGCCAGTAGTATCCAACAGGTTAATGGAAAACTGTTTTTT
>TRBV19|TRBJ1-4|15|.|TRBD1
CASKNRGQRNEKLFF
TGTGCCAGCAAAAACAGGGGTCAACGGAATGAAAAACTGTTTTTT
>TRBV7-2|TRBJ1-1|13|.|.
CASSTTGYTEAFF
TGTGCCAGCAGCACCACAGGGTACACTGAAGCTTTCTTT
>TRBV29-1|TRBJ1-4|15|.|TRBD1
CSVIPPGQGNEKLFF
TGCAGCGTTATACCCCCGGGACAGGGAAACGAAAAACTGTTTTTT
>TRBV5-6|TRBJ1-2|15|.|TRBD1
CASSWRDRVHQGYTF
TGTGCCAGCAGCTGGCGGGACAGGGTGCACCAGGGCTACACCTTC
>TRBV5-4|TRBJ2-2|15|.|.
CASSSQGQGTGELFF
TGTGCCAGCAGCTCCCAAGGTCAGGGAACCGGGGAGCTGTTTTTT
>TRBV5-1|TRBJ1-1|12|.|.
CASSLGDTEAFF
TGCGCCAGCAGCTTAGGAGACACTGAAGCTTTCTTT
>TRBV7-9|TRBJ1-2|17|.|TRBD1
CASSSAGQGHVWYGYTF
TGTGCCAGCAGCTCAGCGGGACAGGGACATGTGTGGTATGGCTACACCTTC
>TRBV6-5|TRBJ2-7|11|.|TRBD2
CASSLGGAKYF
TGTGCCAGCAGCCTCGGGGGGGCAAAGTACTTC
>TRBV10-3|TRBJ1-5|14|.|.
CASSDTGIWQPQHF
TGTGCCAGCAGTGATACAGGGATTTGGCAGCCCCAGCATTTT
>TRBV11-1|TRBJ1-1|16|.|.
CASSLASRQVNTEAFF
TGTGCCAGCAGCTTAGCTTCGCGACAAGTGAACACTGAAGCTTTCTTT
>TRBV4-2|TRBJ1-5|15|once|.
CASSQEARGVTPQHF
TGTGCCAGCAGCCAAGAAGCACGGGGGGTCACGCCCCAGCATTTT
>TRBV5-1|TRBJ1-4|14|.|.
CASSRGDRNEKLFF
TGCGCCAGCAGCCGGGGGGACCGAAATGAAAAACTGTTTTTT
>TRBV6-5|TRBJ2-2|15|.|.
CASGSGQGNTGELFF
TGTGCCAGCGGGTCAGGGCAGGGGAACACCGGGGAGCTGTTTTTT
>TRBV5-1|TRBJ2-1|14|.|.
CASSLAGARNEQFF
TGCGCCAGCAGCTTGGCCGGGGCGCGGAATGAGCAGTTCTTC
>TRBV7-3|TRBJ2-2|12|.|TRBD1
CASSDRVGELFF
TGTGCCAGCAGCGACAGGGTTGGGGAGCTGTTTTTT
>TRBV6-5|TRBJ1-5|14|.|TRBD1
CASRTGSRNQPQHF
TGTGCCAGCAGGACAGGGAGTCGCAATCAGCCCCAGCATTTT
>TRBV10-3|TRBJ1-5|14|.|.
CASSPTTGRQPQHF
TGTGCCAGCAGCCCTACAACAGGGCGTCAGCCCCAGCATTTT
>TRBV7-2|TRBJ1-3|17|.|.
CASSLVLITGRGNTIYF
TGTGCCAGCAGCTTAGTGTTAATTACAGGGCGGGGAAACACCATATATTTT
>TRBV10-3|TRBJ2-3|9|once|.
CAILDYQYF
TGTGCCATCTTGGACTATCAGTATTTT
>TRBV5-1|TRBJ2-3|16|few|TRBD1
CASSPPGQTSTDTQYF
TGCGCCAGCAGCCCGCCGGGACAGACTAGCACAGATACGCAGTATTTT
>TRBV6-5|TRBJ1-5|14|once|.
CASNRIRGRQPQHF
TGTGCCAGCAACCGAATCCGGGGGCGCCAGCCCCAGCATTTT
>TRBV5-8|TRBJ2-1|13|.|.
CASSFQFYNEQFF
TGTGCCAGCAGCTTCCAGTTTTACAATGAGCAGTTCTTC
>TRBV6-1|TRBJ1-2|12|.|.
CATPDRYYGYTF
TGTGCCACCCCCGACAGATACTATGGCTACACCTTC
>TRBV2|TRBJ1-1|15|.|.
CASSEQGTKNTEAFF
TGTGCCAGCAGTGAACAGGGGACGAAGAACACTGAAGCTTTCTTT
>TRBV30|TRBJ2-5|14|once|TRBD2
CAWTAGGFQETQYF
TGTGCCTGGACGGCGGGGGGATTCCAAGAGACCCAGTACTTC
>TRBV15|TRBJ1-6|12|few|.
CATSRDFSPLHF
TGTGCCACCAGCAGAGACTTTTCACCCCTCCACTTT
>TRBV25-1|TRBJ2-5|15|.|TRBD2
CASSEREDVQETQYF
TGTGCCAGCAGTGAACGGGAGGACGTACAAGAGACCCAGTACTTC
>TRBV9|TRBJ1-1|16|.|.
CASSTSPQGSATEAFF
TGTGCCAGCAGTACTTCCCCCCAGGGGTCCGCCACTGAAGCTTTCTTT
>TRBV10-1|TRBJ2-7|14|.|TRBD1
CASSGTGERYEQYF
TGCGCCAGCAGTGGGACAGGGGAAAGGTACGAGCAGTACTTC
>TRBV5-1|TRBJ1-1|14|.|TRBD1
CASSSTGLNTEAFF
TGCGCCAGCAGCTCGACAGGGTTGAACACTGAAGCTTTCTTT
>TRBV5-6|TRBJ1-1|13|.|.
CASSLGGRTEAFF
TGTGCCAGCAGCTTGGGGGGGCGAACTGAAGCTTTCTTT
>TRBV30|TRBJ2-3|15|once|TRBD2
CAWSLAGGQADTQYF
TGTGCCTGGAGTCTAGCGGGGGGCCAGGCAGATACGCAGTATTTT
>TRBV30|TRBJ2-2|14|.|.
CAWKSTSNTGELFF
TGTGCCTGGAAGTCCACCTCGAACACCGGGGAGCTGTTTTTT
>TRBV21-1|TRBJ2-7|15|.|.
CASISGDRETYEQYF
TGTGCCAGCATCTCGGGGGACAGGGAAACCTACGAGCAGTACTTC
>TRBV20-1|TRBJ1-1|11|few|.
CSARRETRAFF
TGCAGTGCGCGGAGGGAGACCCGAGCTTTCTTT
>TRBV2|TRBJ2-5|13|.|.
CASSSTGRETQYF
TGTGCCAGCAGTTCGACAGGTCGCGAGACCCAGTACTTC
>TRBV9|TRBJ2-5|15|.|TRBD1
CASSFRQGPKETQYF
TGTGCCAGCAGCTTCCGACAGGGGCCCAAAGAGACCCAGTACTTC
>TRBV5-1|TRBJ2-3|14|.|.
CASNQASSTDTQYF
TGCGCCAGCAATCAGGCGTCTAGCACAGATACGCAGTATTTT